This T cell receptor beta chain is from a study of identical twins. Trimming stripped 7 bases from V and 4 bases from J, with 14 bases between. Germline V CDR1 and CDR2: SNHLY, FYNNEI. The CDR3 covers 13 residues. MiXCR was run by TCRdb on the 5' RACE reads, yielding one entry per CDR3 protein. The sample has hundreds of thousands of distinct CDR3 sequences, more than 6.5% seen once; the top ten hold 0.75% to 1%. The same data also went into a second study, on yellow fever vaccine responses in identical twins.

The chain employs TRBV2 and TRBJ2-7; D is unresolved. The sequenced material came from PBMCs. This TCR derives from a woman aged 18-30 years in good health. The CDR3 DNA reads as TGTGCCAGCAAGGGTTCCCCGACGTACGAGCAGTACTTC. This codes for CASKGSPTYEQYF.